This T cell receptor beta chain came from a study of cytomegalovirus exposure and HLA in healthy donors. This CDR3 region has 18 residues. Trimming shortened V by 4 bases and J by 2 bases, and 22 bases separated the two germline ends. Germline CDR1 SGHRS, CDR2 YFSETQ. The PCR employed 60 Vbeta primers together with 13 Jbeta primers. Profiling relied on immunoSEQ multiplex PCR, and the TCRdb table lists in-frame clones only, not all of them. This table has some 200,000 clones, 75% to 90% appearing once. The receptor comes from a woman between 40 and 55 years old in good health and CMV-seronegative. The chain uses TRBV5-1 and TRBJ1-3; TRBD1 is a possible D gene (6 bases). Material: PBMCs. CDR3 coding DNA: TGCGCCAGCAGCCCTGTAACAGGGTACGGACCGACTGGAAACACCATATATTTT. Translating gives CASSPVTGYGPTGNTIYF.